A single sample gave rise to the 29 T cell receptor beta chains below, sequenced in a study of T cell repertoires in cytomegalovirus infection. TCRdb processed the reads anew with MiXCR; each CDR3 protein has one entry. The data contain 740,000 or so distinct CDR3 sequences, less than 40% of them singletons. Sample: PBMCs. These receptors all come from a human donor in good health (CMV status not recorded). Some clones in this sample may be carry-over from other donors' samples.

The V call is TRBV29-1, the J call TRBJ2-3, with D unclear. The CDR3 sequence is 12 residues long. Germline V gene data show CDR1 as SQVTM and CDR2 as ANQGSEA. V shed 4 bases and J shed 3 bases, with 8 bases lying between them. DNA for the CDR3: TGCAGCGTTGTCCGGACGACAGATACGCAGTATTTT. It encodes CSVVRTTDTQYF.

There are many counts of this clonotype. The chain links TRBV5-4 to TRBJ2-3; maybe TRBD1 (5 bases). V lost 2 bases and J lost 0, with 7 bases in between. The length of the CDR3 is 14 residues. Germline V gene data show CDR1 as SGHNT and CDR2 as YYREEE (reference sequence). The CDR3, as DNA: TGTGCCAGCAGCTTAGACAGTAGCACAGATACGCAGTATTTT. Translating gives CASSLDSSTDTQYF.

This clonotype was observed a single time. The chain carries TRBV27 and TRBJ1-2; D ambiguous. The CDR3 length is 13 residues. V gave up 5 bases and J gave up 3 bases, with 10 bases separating them. From germline, CDR1 is MNHEY and CDR2 SMNVEV (reference sequence). The chain's CDR3 is CASSPNRDYGYTF. The DNA of the CDR3 is TGTGCCAGCAGTCCGAACCGGGACTATGGCTACACCTTC.

This clonotype occurred a few times. The rearrangement uses TRBV10-2 and TRBJ1-1; D is uncertain. The CDR3 loop spans 13 amino acids. Germline V lookup: CDR1 WSHSY, CDR2 SAAADI. V was shortened by 11 bases and J by 0 bases, with 13 bases between the two germline ends. CDR3 protein: CARYSAMNTEAFF. Here the CDR3 DNA reads TGCGCCCGCTACAGCGCAATGAACACTGAAGCTTTCTTT.

In this sample, this clonotype turned up once. CDR3 in amino acids: CASSLVRGREGVEQYF. In DNA form, the CDR3 reads TGTGCCAGCAGCTTAGTTCGCGGGCGGGAGGGAGTCGAGCAGTACTTC. The chain employs TRBV7-2 and TRBJ2-7, with TRBD2 identical over 9 bases. The germline gives CDR1 SGHTA, CDR2 FQGNSA. The CDR3 is 16 amino acids. The V gene end was trimmed by 1 base and the J gene end by 6 bases; junction bases not matched to a gene: 10.

This clonotype was seen only a few times. The chain carries TRBV27 and TRBJ1-5; D is possibly TRBD1 (6 bases). Trimming pared 5 bases from V and 7 bases from J, leaving 18 bases between. In germline, CDR1 is MNHEY, CDR2 SMNVEV (reference sequence). This CDR3 comprises 15 residues. The CDR3, as DNA: TGTGCCAGCAGTGACCACCCAGGGGACGACCAGCCCCAGCATTTT. This translates into CASSDHPGDDQPQHF.

The chain is built from TRBV3-1 and TRBJ2-3; D possibly corresponds to TRBD2 (6 bases). The CDR3 totals 14 residues. The V and J ends lost 8 bases and 3 bases respectively, with 15 bases between them. CDR1 is LGHDT, CDR2 YNNKEL, per germline (reference sequence). CDR3 bases: TGTGCCAGCCTCGACGGGAGTGCGACAGATACGCAGTATTTT. Its translation: CASLDGSATDTQYF.

The chain couples TRBV7-9 to TRBJ2-1; 8 bases align to TRBD1. CDR1 is SEHNR, CDR2 FQNEAQ, per germline (reference sequence). The CDR3 covers 14 residues. Trimming removed 4 bases from V and 8 bases from J; junction bases left unmatched: 7. DNA of the CDR3: TGTGCCAGCAGCTCTGGCTCAGGGGGCTATGAGCAGTTCTTC. Encoded protein: CASSSGSGGYEQFF.

This rearrangement joins TRBV7-9 to TRBJ1-1; a weak D match, TRBD1 (5 bases). V lost 8 bases to trimming and J lost 3 bases, with 16 bases between them. Germline V gene sequence: CDR1 SEHNR, CDR2 FQNEAQ (reference sequence). This CDR3 region has 14 residues. The CDR3 reads CASLLGGEYTEAFF. DNA of the CDR3: TGTGCCAGCTTGCTGGGGGGGGAATACACTGAAGCTTTCTTT.

The rearrangement links TRBV7-9 to TRBJ1-1; no clear D gene. CDR3 length equals 14 residues. Germline V CDR1 and CDR2: SEHNR, FQNEAQ (reference sequence). V lost 5 bases and J 0 bases, leaving 10 bases between the germline ends. In nucleotides, the CDR3 is TGTGCCAGCAGCAAAATCGTCTTGAACACTGAAGCTTTCTTT. Translation gives CASSKIVLNTEAFF.

Concerning this clonotype: A much bigger clone sits one base away, suggesting this may be a read error. The V call is TRBV7-8, the J call TRBJ2-7; D gene uncertain. Per germline, CDR1 SGHVS and CDR2 FQNEAQ. The length of the CDR3 is 14 residues. Trimming removed 4 bases at V and 0 bases at J, with 10 bases between. The CDR3 spells CASSSGPASYEQYF. Here the CDR3 DNA reads TGTGCCAGCAGCTCTGGGCCAGCCTCCTACGAGCAGTACTTC.

This sequence joins TRBV7-2 and TRBJ1-3; no clear D gene. The V gene's germline CDR1 is SGHTA and CDR2 FQGNSA. V was trimmed by 5 bases and J by 9 bases, leaving 11 bases between them. This CDR3 spans 12 amino acids. CDR3 sequence (DNA): TGTGCCAGCAGCCCTGGACGGCGCACCATATATTTT. This codes for CASSPGRRTIYF.

This rearrangement joins TRBV6-1 to TRBJ1-2; D unclear. The V end was cut by 10 bases, the J end by 3 bases, with 12 bases between. Germline V gene lookup returns CDR1 MNHNS and CDR2 SASEGT. CDR3 length equals 12 residues. The CDR3 loop is CATLADDYGYTF. Written as DNA, the CDR3 is TGTGCCACCCTGGCAGACGACTATGGCTACACCTTC.

The DNA for the CDR3 is TGTGCCAGCAGTTTACCCCGGACAGGACCGAACACTGAAGCTTTCTTT. Translating it yields CASSLPRTGPNTEAFF. The chain is built from TRBV28 and TRBJ1-1; the match to TRBD1 covers 7 bases. Germline V gene data show CDR1 as MDHEN and CDR2 as SYDVKM. V lost 2 bases, J lost 1 base, and 7 bases stayed unmatched. The CDR3 covers 16 residues.

This clonotype showed up many times. This rearrangement joins TRBV7-2 to TRBJ2-1; tentative D call: TRBD1 (6 bases). The V end was cut by 5 bases, the J end by 5 bases, with 16 bases between. The CDR3 sequence is 15 residues long. Per germline, CDR1 SGHTA and CDR2 FQGNSA. CDR3 nucleotides: TGTGCCAGCAGCCAGCGGCAGGGGTTAAACAATGAGCAGTTCTTC. Residues: CASSQRQGLNNEQFF.

The V call is TRBV6-2 or TRBV6-3, the J call TRBJ1-5; the D gene is possibly TRBD1 (5 bases). This CDR3 has 15 amino acids. Looked up from germline, CDR1 is MNHEY and CDR2 is SVGEGT. The V and J ends lost 0 bases and 7 bases respectively, with 13 bases between them. Here the CDR3 DNA reads TGTGCCAGCAGTTACTCGGGACGGGGAAGGCAGCCCCAGCATTTT. It is translated as CASSYSGRGRQPQHF.

The chain carries TRBV7-9 and TRBJ2-3, with D maybe TRBD2 (6 bases). Germline V gives CDR1 SEHNR, CDR2 FQNEAQ (reference sequence). This CDR3 region has 14 residues. The V end was cut by 0 bases, the J end by 8 bases, with 12 bases between. CDR3 in amino acids: CASSLAGGTLTQYF. DNA for the CDR3: TGTGCCAGCAGCTTAGCCGGAGGGACTCTTACGCAGTATTTT.

CDR3 amino acids: CASSFDWGQPQHF. In nucleotides, the CDR3 is TGTGCCAGCAGCTTTGATTGGGGCCAGCCCCAGCATTTT. This sequence joins TRBV7-3 and TRBJ1-5, with D maybe TRBD1 (5 bases). Germline lookup yields CDR1 SGHTA and CDR2 FQGTGA. The CDR3 extends over 13 amino acids. V was pared by 3 bases and J by 7 bases, with 10 bases between. Based on the CDR3 plus reference TRBV7-3 and TRBJ1-5, the full variable domain is GAGVSQTPSNKVTEKGKYVELRCDPISGHTALYWYRQSLGQGPEFLIYFQGTGAADDSGLPNDRFFAVRPEGSVSTLKIQRTERGDSAVYLCASSFDWGQPQHFGDGTRLSIL.

The chain uses TRBV29-1 and TRBJ2-5; D could derive from TRBD1 or TRBD2 (5 bases each). Looked up from germline, CDR1 is SQVTM and CDR2 is ANQGSEA. CDR3 length: 13 residues. V lost 5 bases, J lost 5 bases, and 15 bases lay in between. This CDR3 is CSVHSGAEETQYF. CDR3 nucleotide sequence: TGCAGCGTTCATTCCGGGGCTGAGGAGACCCAGTACTTC.

A word on this clonotype: Possible read error: a much larger clone is one base away. The CDR3 ends on some other residue instead of the conserved phenylalanine or tryptophan, so this is likely a read error. This chain links TRBV7-2 with TRBJ1-6; D is unresolved. Germline-derived CDR1 and CDR2 are SGHTA and FQGNSA. The ends were cut back, 1 base at V and 5 bases at J, with 12 bases in the middle. This CDR3 contains 16 residues. Here the CDR3 DNA reads TGTGCCAGCAGCTTAGATGAGGGCCTCCATAATTCACCCCTCCACTTG. Encoded protein: CASSLDEGLHNSPLHL.

J is TRBJ1-1 and V is TRBV6-1; D unresolved. The CDR3 covers 14 residues. CDR1 and CDR2 (germline): MNHNS, SASEGT. Trimming removed 7 bases from V and 1 base from J, with 13 bases in between. The CDR3 DNA follows: TGTGCCAGCACTAGCCTCTCCCCGAACACTGAAGCTTTCTTT. Amino acid sequence: CASTSLSPNTEAFF.

This clonotype has just a few counts. The V call is TRBV15, the J call TRBJ1-1; the D is unclear. The CDR3 extends over 13 amino acids. Germline CDR1 and CDR2: LNHNV and YYDKDF (reference sequence). V was pared by 0 bases and J by 0 bases, with 2 bases between. This chain's CDR3 is CATSREVNTEAFF. CDR3 coding DNA: TGTGCCACCAGCAGAGAGGTGAACACTGAAGCTTTCTTT.

The V gene is TRBV5-1, the J gene TRBJ1-3; no clear D gene. V lost 0 bases and J 3 bases, leaving 4 bases between the germline ends. Germline CDR1 SGHRS, CDR2 YFSETQ. The CDR3 is 13 amino acids. In DNA form, the CDR3 reads TGCGCCAGCAGCTTGGATTATGGAAACACCATATATTTT. It codes for CASSLDYGNTIYF.

This rearrangement joins TRBV18 to TRBJ1-6; no firm D call. Germline V gives CDR1 KGHSH, CDR2 LQKENI. The CDR3 sequence is 19 residues long. The V end lost 3 bases, the J end lost 1 base, and 19 bases lay between the germline ends. CDR3 sequence (DNA): TGTGCCAGCTCACCCCTAGAGGTGAATCGAGTATCCTATAATTCACCCCTCCACTTT. This encodes CASSPLEVNRVSYNSPLHF.

This clonotype has just a few counts. V and J are TRBV19 and TRBJ2-5; 8 nucleotides line up with TRBD2. Germline CDR1 LNHDA, CDR2 SQIVND (reference sequence). This CDR3 has 13 residues. V was clipped by 5 bases and J by 6 bases; unmatched bases: 5. The CDR3 reads CASSELAGKTQYF. The CDR3 DNA reads TGTGCCAGTAGTGAGTTAGCGGGGAAGACCCAGTACTTC.

This clonotype occurred many times. This chain connects TRBV7-9 to TRBJ2-2; D is unresolved. Germline assignment: CDR1 SEHNR and CDR2 FQNEAQ (reference sequence). V lost 5 bases to trimming and J lost 5 bases, with 9 bases between them. The CDR3 runs to 13 residues. CDR3 in amino acids: CASSQTGTGELFF. The CDR3 bases are TGTGCCAGCAGCCAAACCGGGACCGGGGAGCTGTTTTTT. The variable domain in full, completed from reference TRBV7-9 and TRBJ2-2, reads DTGVSQNPRHKITKRGQNVTFRCDPISEHNRLYWYRQTLGQGPEFLTYFQNEAQLEKSRLLSDRFSAERPKGSFSTLEIQRTEQGDSAMYLCASSQTGTGELFFGEGSRLTVL.

This chain uses TRBV19 with TRBJ2-2, with 7 bases lining up with TRBD1. Germline-derived CDR1 and CDR2 are LNHDA and SQIVND (reference sequence). The ends lost 3 bases at V and 0 bases at J; junction bases unmatched: 4. The CDR3 is 16 residues long. Here the CDR3 reads CASSMGDSPNTGELFF. CDR3 in DNA: TGTGCCAGTAGTATGGGGGACAGTCCGAACACCGGGGAGCTGTTTTTT. Drawing the rest from reference TRBV19 and TRBJ2-2, the complete variable domain is DGGITQSPKYLFRKEGQNVTLSCEQNLNHDAMYWYRQDPGQGLRLIYYSQIVNDFQKGDIAEGYSVSREKKESFPLTVTSAQKNPTAFYLCASSMGDSPNTGELFFGEGSRLTVL.

This clonotype was counted once. The gene calls are TRBV12-3 or TRBV12-4 and TRBJ1-5, with a possible D match to TRBD1 (5 bases). CDR3 length: 14 residues. V lost 3 bases to trimming and J lost 11 bases, with 17 bases between them. This CDR3 is CASSFGQGPSAQHF. DNA of the CDR3: TGTGCCAGCAGTTTCGGGCAGGGACCTTCAGCCCAGCATTTT.

Note on this clonotype: This may be a read error, as it is one base from a much larger clone. The chain joins TRBV7-2 to TRBJ2-7, with D perhaps given as TRBD1 or TRBD2 (5 bases each). Germline V gene sequence: CDR1 SGHTA, CDR2 FQGNSA. This CDR3 has 15 amino acids. This CDR3 reads CASSLLVGEFYERYF. The CDR3 DNA reads TGTGCCAGCAGCTTACTAGTGGGGGAGTTCTACGAGCGGTACTTC.